This is a list of T cell receptor beta chains from one sample in a study of blood T cell repertoires in COVID-19. Data came from immunoSEQ multiplex PCR; TCRdb stores just in-frame clones and leaves some out. There are a few hundred thousand clones in the sample; over 75% occur only once, and 2.2% lies in the top ten. The specimen was PBMCs or T cells enriched from blood (not recorded which). The receptors stem from a man under 40 who had recovered from COVID-19. The CDR3 runs from the conserved cysteine through the conserved F or W. A D gene is named only where the DNA matches it firmly. Clone size is not always given. Where it is, it says once, few, many or a class for expanded clones.

V gene	J gene	clone size	D gene	CDR3 protein	CDR3 DNA
TRBV10-2	TRBJ2-3	once	.	CASSELREGTDTQYF	TGCGCCAGCAGTGAGCTCAGGGAGGGCACAGATACGCAGTATTTT
TRBV7-6	TRBJ1-2	.	TRBD1	CASSEGTGLIYGYTF	TGTGCCAGCAGCGAAGGGACAGGGCTGATCTATGGCTACACCTTC
TRBV5-8	TRBJ1-1	.	.	CASSPRGNGAFF	TGTGCCAGCAGCCCTAGAGGGAACGGAGCTTTCTTT
TRBV10-3	TRBJ1-2	once	.	CAISESARGGYGYTF	TGTGCCATCAGTGAGTCAGCCAGGGGCGGGTATGGCTACACCTTC
TRBV7-2	TRBJ2-2	.	.	CASSRQNTGELFF	TGTGCCAGCTCCCGACAGAACACCGGGGAGCTGTTTTTT
TRBV21-1	TRBJ1-4	.	.	CASSKAQHQQGSNEKLFF	TGTGCCAGCAGCAAAGCGCAGCACCAACAGGGGTCTAATGAAAAACTGTTTTTT
TRBV18	TRBJ1-1	.	.	CASSPQGLGTEAFF	TGTGCCAGCTCACCCCAGGGGTTAGGAACTGAAGCTTTCTTT
TRBV4-3	TRBJ1-4	few	.	CASSESGVGGGKLFF	TGCGCCAGCAGCGAATCAGGGGTTGGGGGTGGAAAACTGTTTTTT
TRBV6-2/TRBV6-3	TRBJ1-1	.	.	CASSPTGYTEAFF	TGTGCCAGCAGTCCGACAGGATACACTGAAGCTTTCTTT
TRBV6-2/TRBV6-3	TRBJ1-5	.	.	CASSYGGGNQPQHF	TGTGCCAGCAGTTATGGGGGGGGTAATCAGCCCCAGCATTTT
TRBV10-3	TRBJ1-2	.	TRBD1	CAIRVPLGQGLSGYTF	TGTGCCATCAGAGTACCCTTGGGACAGGGTCTCTCTGGCTACACCTTC
TRBV12-5	TRBJ1-4	few	.	CASAEGLEATNEKLFF	TGTGCTAGTGCCGAGGGCCTGGAGGCAACTAATGAAAAACTGTTTTTT
TRBV2	TRBJ1-2	.	.	CASSEARAGAGYTF	TGTGCCAGCAGTGAAGCGCGGGCAGGGGCTGGCTACACCTTC
TRBV21-1	TRBJ1-3	.	.	CASSKLGQGKDGNTIYF	TGTGCCAGCAGCAAGTTGGGACAGGGAAAAGACGGAAACACCATATATTTT
TRBV7-8	TRBJ2-5	.	TRBD2	CASSLSRGGETQYF	TGTGCCAGCAGCTTGAGCCGGGGGGGCGAGACCCAGTACTTC
TRBV11-2	TRBJ1-1	few	TRBD1	CASSSQGAGTEAFF	TGTGCCAGCAGCTCACAGGGGGCGGGGACTGAAGCTTTCTTT
TRBV5-4	TRBJ2-5	.	.	CASSSWGVQETQYF	TGTGCCAGCAGCTCCTGGGGAGTCCAAGAGACCCAGTACTTC
TRBV7-2	TRBJ1-2	.	TRBD1	CASSLQGQVYGYTF	TGTGCCAGCAGCTTGCAGGGACAGGTCTATGGCTACACCTTC
TRBV19	TRBJ1-5	.	.	CASSITNGGDQPQHF	TGTGCCAGTAGTATAACCAATGGGGGGGATCAGCCCCAGCATTTT
TRBV7-8	TRBJ1-2	once	TRBD1	CASSLPGQGRGYTF	TGTGCCAGCAGCTTACCGGGACAGGGCCGTGGCTACACCTTC
TRBV4-3	TRBJ2-4	.	.	CASSQVARTAKNIQYF	TGCGCCAGCAGCCAAGTGGCCCGTACGGCCAAAAACATTCAGTACTTC
TRBV4-1	TRBJ1-1	.	.	CASSQQGGYTEAFF	TGCGCCAGCAGCCAACAGGGTGGTTACACTGAAGCTTTCTTT
TRBV9	TRBJ2-1	.	TRBD2	CASSSPVAGGRSSYNEQFF	TGTGCCAGCAGTTCCCCTGTAGCGGGGGGCCGGAGCTCCTACAATGAGCAGTTCTTC
TRBV3-1/TRBV3-2	TRBJ2-7	.	TRBD2	CASSQIVSGGAYEQYF	TGTGCCAGCAGCCAGATCGTAAGCGGGGGGGCCTACGAGCAGTACTTC
TRBV6-5	TRBJ1-3	.	.	CASSEAHRGNTIYF	TGTGCCAGCAGCGAGGCACATAGGGGAAACACCATATATTTT
TRBV3-1/TRBV3-2	TRBJ1-6	few	TRBD1	CASSGRQGVESPLHF	TGTGCCAGCAGTGGCCGACAGGGGGTAGAGTCACCCCTCCACTTT
TRBV9	TRBJ2-5	.	TRBD2	CASSVATGLAGETQYF	TGTGCCAGCAGCGTAGCTACGGGACTAGCGGGAGAGACCCAGTACTTC
TRBV2	TRBJ1-1	once	TRBD1	CASSEGLGTGASLTEAFF	TGTGCCAGCAGTGAAGGGTTGGGGACAGGGGCCTCGCTTACTGAAGCTTTCTTT
TRBV2	TRBJ2-7	.	.	CASQPTYRDGEQYF	TGTGCCAGCCAGCCCACATACAGGGACGGCGAGCAGTACTTC
TRBV7-2	TRBJ2-5	.	TRBD1	CASSSRSRTGQETQYF	TGTGCCAGCAGCTCTCGCTCTCGGACAGGCCAAGAGACCCAGTACTTC
TRBV9	TRBJ1-4	.	.	CASSPGPRGTNEKLFF	TGTGCCAGCAGCCCGGGACCCAGGGGCACTAATGAAAAACTGTTTTTT
TRBV7-9	TRBJ2-3	.	TRBD2	CASSTGTSGGATDTQYF	TGTGCCAGCAGCACCGGGACTAGCGGGGGGGCCACAGATACGCAGTATTTT
TRBV5-1	TRBJ2-7	once	.	CASSLATNEYEQYF	TGCGCCAGCAGCTTGGCGACTAATGAATACGAGCAGTACTTC
TRBV7-6	TRBJ2-1	.	TRBD2	CASSLESVLAGGTYNEQFF	TGTGCCAGCAGCTTGGAATCCGTACTAGCGGGGGGTACCTACAATGAGCAGTTCTTC
TRBV27	TRBJ1-2	many	TRBD1	CASRFARYRGNYGYTF	TGTGCCAGCAGATTCGCCCGATACAGGGGCAACTATGGCTACACCTTC
TRBV2	TRBJ2-3	.	.	CASSRDSDTQYF	TGTGCCAGCAGTCGGGACTCCGATACGCAGTATTTT
TRBV7-9	TRBJ1-1	few	.	CASSLSQGSTFF	TGTGCCAGCAGCTTAAGTCAGGGTTCGACTTTCTTT
TRBV20-1	TRBJ1-4	.	.	CSASVPGREKLFF	TGCAGTGCTAGTGTGCCAGGGCGTGAAAAACTGTTTTTT
TRBV14	TRBJ2-2	.	.	CASSRQYTGELFF	TGTGCCAGCAGCCGACAGTACACCGGGGAGCTGTTTTTT
TRBV19	TRBJ2-1	.	TRBD2	CASISPGGPLF	TGTGCCAGTATTTCGCCGGGGGGGCCCCTCTTC
TRBV6-2/TRBV6-3	TRBJ2-1	.	.	CASSYPTNEQFF	TGTGCCAGCAGTTACCCCACTAATGAGCAGTTCTTC
TRBV29-1	TRBJ2-3	.	TRBD2	CSVEDLESSGFTDTQYF	TGCAGCGTTGAAGATCTTGAGTCTAGCGGGTTCACAGATACGCAGTATTTT
TRBV6-1	TRBJ2-5	few	TRBD1	CASSEVTGVGQETQYF	TGTGCCAGCAGTGAAGTGACAGGGGTGGGTCAAGAGACCCAGTACTTC
TRBV30	TRBJ1-1	.	.	CAWSRGTEAFF	TGTGCCTGGAGCCGGGGCACTGAAGCTTTCTTT
TRBV7-9	TRBJ1-2	.	.	CASSLVVLREDGYTF	TGTGCCAGCAGCTTAGTAGTTCTTAGGGAGGATGGCTACACCTTC
TRBV6-5	TRBJ1-2	.	TRBD1	CASTQNRTGNYGYTF	TGTGCCAGCACTCAGAACAGGACAGGTAACTATGGCTACACCTTC
TRBV9	TRBJ1-6	.	.	CASSAGHEYNSPLHF	TGTGCCAGCAGCGCCGGACATGAGTATAATTCACCCCTCCACTTT
TRBV30	TRBJ1-6	.	.	CAWGRFYNSPLHF	TGTGCCTGGGGCAGGTTCTATAATTCACCCCTCCACTTT
TRBV9	TRBJ1-4	once	.	CASSVGGSINEKLFF	TGTGCCAGCAGCGTAGGAGGCAGTATTAATGAAAAACTGTTTTTT
TRBV6-5	TRBJ1-1	once	.	CASNYSIAGMNTEAFF	TGTGCCAGCAATTACTCGATAGCGGGGATGAACACTGAAGCTTTCTTT
TRBV7-8	TRBJ1-1	.	TRBD1	CASSPDRGLDSTEAFF	TGTGCCAGCAGCCCGGACAGGGGGCTTGATAGCACTGAAGCTTTCTTT
TRBV11-2	TRBJ2-3	.	TRBD2	CASSHPSGLDTQYF	TGTGCCAGCAGCCACCCTAGCGGCCTAGATACGCAGTATTTT
TRBV10-1	TRBJ2-3	.	.	CASSESPDRMDTQYF	TGCGCCAGCAGTGAGTCCCCGGACAGAATGGATACGCAGTATTTT
TRBV5-1	TRBJ1-5	.	.	CASSLGPTGVNQPQHF	TGCGCCAGCAGCTTGGGTCCGACAGGAGTAAATCAGCCCCAGCATTTT